This T cell receptor (beta chain) was documented in a study of T cell repertoires in cytomegalovirus infection. This clonotype was seen repeatedly, ten times or more. V dropped 1 base and J dropped 5 bases, with 5 bases sitting between them. This CDR3 has 12 amino acids. Germline values: CDR1 MNHNS, CDR2 SASEGT. TCRdb processed the reads anew with MiXCR; each CDR3 protein has one entry. The sample has fewer than 350,000 distinct CDR3 sequences, around a sixth seen once; the top ten hold 12%. The specimen sequenced was PBMCs. The TCR comes from a human donor in good health (CMV status not recorded). Some clones in this sample may be carry-over from other donors' samples. This rearrangement joins TRBV6-1 to TRBJ2-5; D uncertain. As DNA, the CDR3 is TGTGCCAGCAGTGAAGTTGGGGAGACCCAGTACTTC. This sequence encodes CASSEVGETQYF.